The 9 T cell receptor beta chains below come from one sample, sequenced in a study of cytomegalovirus exposure and HLA in healthy donors. The PCR employed 60 Vbeta primers together with 13 Jbeta primers. Profiling relied on immunoSEQ multiplex PCR, and the TCRdb table lists in-frame clones only, not all of them. Here the sample spans roughly 160,000 clones, approximately 71% being singletons. Material: PBMCs. The receptors derive from a woman between 18 and 29 years old in good health and CMV-seropositive.

The genes are TRBV9 and TRBJ2-7, with TRBD1 matching 7 bases. Germline trimming cut 2 bases from V and 3 bases from J; bases unmatched to any gene: 5. The CDR3 contains 14 residues. Germline V CDR1 and CDR2: SGDLS, YYNGEE. CDR3: CASSVSGQNYEQYF. CDR3 DNA sequence: TGTGCCAGCAGCGTGTCGGGACAGAACTACGAGCAGTACTTC.

The table lists this clone with a few counts. The chain links TRBV4-2 to TRBJ2-5; 11 bases are shared with TRBD2. After removal of 5 bases from V and 4 bases from J, the junction contained 12 bases not matched to a gene. This CDR3 comprises 17 residues. From germline, CDR1 is LGHNA and CDR2 YNFKEQ. The CDR3 loop reads CASSSSLSGGASETQYF. Written as DNA, the CDR3 is TGTGCCAGCAGCTCTAGTCTTAGCGGGGGGGCGTCAGAGACCCAGTACTTC.

This chain uses TRBV13 with TRBJ1-2; the D is unclear. The CDR3 runs to 15 residues. V lost 1 base to trimming and J lost 8 bases, with 17 bases between them. Germline lookup yields CDR1 PRHDT and CDR2 FYEKMQ (reference sequence). Written as DNA, the CDR3 is TGTGCCAGCAGCTTAGTGGCAGGCGTCTCGAAAGGCTACACCTTC. This translates into CASSLVAGVSKGYTF.

The chain combines TRBV7-2 with TRBJ2-7; the match to TRBD1 covers 7 bases. Germline trimming cut 8 bases from V and 3 bases from J; bases unmatched to any gene: 7. The germline V gene encodes CDR1 SGHTA and CDR2 FQGNSA. This CDR3 region has 13 residues. CDR3 amino acids: CASSYYRGYEQYF. Written as DNA, the CDR3 is TGTGCCAGCTCCTATTACAGGGGCTACGAGCAGTACTTC.

This clone has a handful of counts. This chain joins TRBV6-1 and TRBJ2-7; 8 nucleotides align to TRBD1. CDR3 length: 12 residues. With V trimmed by 5 bases and J by 8 bases, 5 bases remained unmatched. Per the germline V gene, CDR1 is MNHNS and CDR2 is SASEGT. The CDR3 sequence is CASSPGQGKQYF. The CDR3, as DNA: TGTGCCAGCAGTCCAGGACAGGGAAAGCAGTACTTC.

To note about this clone: The same CDR3 arises from other DNA sequences in this sample as well. V gene TRBV19 combines with J gene TRBJ1-1, with TRBD1 matching over 10 bases. This CDR3 spans 16 amino acids. Germline trimming cut 7 bases from V and 5 bases from J; bases unmatched to any gene: 13. CDR1 and CDR2 from the germline V gene are LNHDA and SQIVND (reference sequence). CDR3 DNA: TGTGCCAGTACTGCCGACAGGGGGCTGGTGGGGACTGAAGCTTTCTTT. It codes for CASTADRGLVGTEAFF.

CDR3 in DNA: TGTGCCAGCAGTTACTCACGGACAGGAAGGTACGAGCAGTACTTC. Protein product: CASSYSRTGRYEQYF. The chain links TRBV6-5 to TRBJ2-7, with TRBD1 matching over 7 bases. V shed 0 bases, J shed 4 bases, and the junction held 6 bases outside the gene matches. This CDR3 comprises 15 residues. In germline, CDR1 is MNHEY, CDR2 SVGAGI.

Written as DNA, the CDR3 is TGTGCCAGCAGCTTGTGGCAGGACAACACAGATACGCAGTATTTT. Protein product: CASSLWQDNTDTQYF. The chain carries TRBV5-5 and TRBJ2-3; perhaps TRBD1 as D (5 bases). V dropped 1 base and J dropped 2 bases, with 11 bases sitting between them. This CDR3 is 15 amino acids long. From germline, CDR1 is SGHKS and CDR2 YYEKEE (reference sequence).

The chain employs TRBV14 and TRBJ2-2; possibly TRBD2 for D (5 bases). The CDR3 is made up of 16 amino acids. Germline V gene sequence: CDR1 SGHDN, CDR2 FVKESK. V was cut by 4 bases and J by 4 bases, with 16 bases left in between. The CDR3 DNA reads TGTGCCAGCAGCCCAATAGTCGGACTGGCCACCGGGGAGCTGTTTTTT. It is translated as CASSPIVGLATGELFF.